This TCR beta chain was sequenced for a study of blood T cell repertoires in COVID-19. About the research overall: Spain, Italy and the United States supplied samples that represented acute and convalescent COVID-19.

The V end lost 2 bases, the J end lost 5 bases, and 12 bases lay between the germline ends. The CDR3 covers 15 residues. CDR1 and CDR2 (germline): LNHNV, YYDKDF (reference sequence). In the source study's methods: Estimation of nucleated cell counts relied on the amplification of reference gene primers. Assay: immunoSEQ multiplex PCR; the TCRdb copy retains only in-frame clones and omits some. The DNA gave D and trimming, while V, J and clone size come from that table. The data hold 170,000 or so clones, with about 88% observed a single time. The study recruited people aged about 18 to 89 years across approximately 24 US areas. Participants were placed into cohorts based on the clinical history they reported.

The clonotype was recovered from a woman between 18 and 29 years old who had recovered from COVID-19. Sequenced sample: PBMCs or T cells enriched from blood (not recorded which). This chain uses TRBV15 with TRBJ2-2; TRBD2 is a possible D gene (6 bases). The CDR3 DNA reads TGTGCCACCAGCAGAAGGGACTGGATAACCGGGGAGCTGTTTTTT. Translation gives CATSRRDWITGELFF.